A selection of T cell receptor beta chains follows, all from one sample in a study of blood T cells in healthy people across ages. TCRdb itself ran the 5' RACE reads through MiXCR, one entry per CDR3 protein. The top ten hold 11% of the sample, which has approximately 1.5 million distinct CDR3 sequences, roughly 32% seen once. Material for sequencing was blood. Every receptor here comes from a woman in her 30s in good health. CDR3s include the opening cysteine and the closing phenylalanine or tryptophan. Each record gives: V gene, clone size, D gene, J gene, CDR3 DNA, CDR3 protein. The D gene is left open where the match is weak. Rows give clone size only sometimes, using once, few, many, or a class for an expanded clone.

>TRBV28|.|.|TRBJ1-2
TGTGCCAGCAGTCAAACTTTGGCGCTAGCCTATGGCTACACCTTC
CASSQTLALAYGYTF
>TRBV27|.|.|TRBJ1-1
TGTGCCAGCAGTTTACGGTTTGACACTGAAGCTTTCTTT
CASSLRFDTEAFF
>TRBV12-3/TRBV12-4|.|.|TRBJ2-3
TGTGCCAGCCTGTTCACCTCGAGCACAGATACGCAGTATTTT
CASLFTSSTDTQYF
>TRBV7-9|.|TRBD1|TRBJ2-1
TGTGCCAGCAGCCTGACAGGGGGCGTTGGCAATGAGCAGTTCTTC
CASSLTGGVGNEQFF
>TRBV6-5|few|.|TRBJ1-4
TGTGCCAGCAGAGGACATCGGCTGGATGAAAAACTGTTTTTT
CASRGHRLDEKLFF
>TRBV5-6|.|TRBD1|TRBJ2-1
TGTGCCAGCAGCTTGGTAGGGGGCGATAACTACAATGAGCAGTTCTTC
CASSLVGGDNYNEQFF
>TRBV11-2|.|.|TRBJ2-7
TGTGCCAGCAGCTCCATACGGGGGCAGCTAAACGAGCAGTACTTC
CASSSIRGQLNEQYF
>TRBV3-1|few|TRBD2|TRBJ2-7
TGTGCCAGCAGCCAAGCCCCTACGACTAGCGGCCCTACAAAACAGTACTTC
CASSQAPTTSGPTKQYF
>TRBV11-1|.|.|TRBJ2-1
TGTGCCAGCAGCTTAAACAGATATGAGCAGTTCTTC
CASSLNRYEQFF
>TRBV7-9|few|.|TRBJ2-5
TGTGCCAGCAGCTTACCGGGAACATTCGAGACCCAGTACTTC
CASSLPGTFETQYF
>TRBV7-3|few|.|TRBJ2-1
TGTGCCAGCAGCTTAGGAGGGACAAGGGAGCAGTTCTTC
CASSLGGTREQFF
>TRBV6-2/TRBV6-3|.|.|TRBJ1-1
TGTGCCAGCAGCAGTACATACCCGACTAATATGAACACTGAAGCTTTCTTT
CASSSTYPTNMNTEAFF
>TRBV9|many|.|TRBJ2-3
TGCGCCAGCAGTGTAGGGGCCGGCACAGATACGCAGTATTTT
CASSVGAGTDTQYF